This paragraph reports one TCR beta chain. Its antigen is unidentified. A read error is possible here, since a much larger clone lies one base away. The data originate from a study of vaccination and CD4 T cells after COVID-19. Study context: Cells were stimulated with overlapping spike peptides from SARS-CoV-2, HCoV-NL63, HCoV-OC43 and HCoV-229E.

The V gene's germline CDR1 is SGHDT and CDR2 YYEEEE. The CDR3 spans 16 residues. V was clipped by 1 base and J by 1 base, with 14 bases between them. The treatment here: roughly 10-day PBMC culture with coronavirus spike peptide pools or control peptides (ViraFEST assay). Study results and limitations: A comparatively limited set of convalescent patients was examined, with no early post-infection timepoints.

Sequencing of the DNA from cultured CD4+ T cells was carried out with the Oncomine TCR Beta short-read assay. TCRdb called the PCR reads again in MiXCR, with one record for every CDR3 protein. The sample gives roughly 12,000 distinct CDR3 sequences, roughly 30% of which show up once; approximately 12% is in the top ten. The V call is TRBV5-6, the J call TRBJ1-1; tentatively, D is TRBD1 (5 bases). The source is a human donor who had recovered from COVID-19. The input for sequencing was CD4+ T cells from blood, cultured in vitro, taken after SARS-CoV-2 vaccination. CDR3: CASSLFGRGGNTEAFF. CDR3 DNA sequence: TGTGCCAGCAGCTTGTTCGGACGGGGGGGGAACACTGAAGCTTTCTTT.